The entry that follows covers one T cell receptor beta chain sequence. Its antigen is unidentified. CDR3 size: 13 residues. Germline values: CDR1 DFQATT, CDR2 SNEGSKA (reference sequence). V lost 0 bases and J 3 bases, leaving 8 bases between the germline ends. The entry originates in a study of T-cell memory formation after mild COVID-19. TCRdb fed the 5' RACE reads into MiXCR, producing one record per CDR3 protein. The sample consists of 200,000 to 250,000 distinct CDR3 sequences, just over 15% of them appearing once. Study-level findings and limits: Later expanders leaned CD4+, whereas clones that contracted between day 15 and 85 were balanced CD4/CD8.

The rearrangement links TRBV20-1 to TRBJ1-1, with a tentative D call TRBD1 (5 bases). The receptor comes from an adult woman who had mild COVID-19 (a few samples of this study predate the infection). Cell type and time point are not known. The specimen was PBMCs or a T cell subset sorted from them (not recorded which). The chain's CDR3 is CSAREQVYTEAFF. The CDR3, as DNA: TGCAGTGCTAGAGAACAGGTATACACTGAAGCTTTCTTT.